This T cell receptor (beta chain) was captured by sequencing in a study of cytomegalovirus exposure and HLA in healthy donors. Overall study findings and caveats: HLA restriction was apparent for most CMV-associated TCR beta chains in a later analysis. Segments of the TCR beta V type were, in most cases, productive about 90% or about 30% of the time in an earlier analysis. Later analysis associated a missense DCLRE1C variant with TCR beta V- and J-gene trimming. Donors were assumed by presence/absence analyses to have roughly uniform sequencing depth.

The germline V and J ends were trimmed by 4 bases and 0 bases, with 4 bases remaining between them. The CDR3 is 12 amino acids. The germline V gene has CDR1 SGHRS and CDR2 YFSETQ. The PCR was carried out with 60 Vbeta primers and 13 Jbeta primers. Repertoires were generated with immunoSEQ multiplex PCR, while TCRdb's copy carries only in-frame clones and drops some. The sample lists 130,000 or so clones; over 75% were seen once. Comment on this clone: The antigen remains unidentified.

Source material: PBMCs. This sequence originates from a middle-aged woman in good health and CMV-seronegative. The chain has TRBV5-1 and TRBJ2-5; D is undetermined. CDR3 in amino acids: CASSADQETQYF. The CDR3 DNA follows: TGCGCCAGCAGCGCGGACCAAGAGACCCAGTACTTC. Full variable domain (rest looked up from reference TRBV5-1 and TRBJ2-5): KAGVTQTPRYLIKTRGQQVTLSCSPISGHRSVSWYQQTPGQGLQFLFEYFSETQRNKGNFPGRFSGRQFSNSRSEMNVSTLELGDSALYLCASSADQETQYFGPGTRLLVL.